One T cell receptor beta chain is described in this entry. This entry is derived from a study of blood T cell repertoires in COVID-19. Across the study: Acute and convalescent COVID-19 samples came from the United States, Italy and Spain. The cDNA or gDNA used as material had been derived from T cells, B-cell-depleted T cells, or PBMCs.

Original processing notes: It was from reference gene primer amplification that nucleated cell counts were estimated. Clones were read by immunoSEQ multiplex PCR, and TCRdb kept only the in-frame ones, dropping some. Clonal size and the V and J genes are those of that table, whereas D and trimming came from the DNA. The sample comprises roughly 170,000 clones, 85% of which are singletons, and around 5% rests with the top ten. The ends were cut back, 4 bases at V and 5 bases at J, with 13 bases in the middle. The CDR3 is 14 amino acids. CDR1 is LNHDA, CDR2 SQIVND, per germline (reference sequence). The chain carries TRBV19 and TRBJ2-3, with D possibly TRBD2 on 6 matching bases. The sequenced sample consisted of peripheral blood. The sequence was obtained from a woman aged 45-60 years with COVID-19, enrolled during active disease. The CDR3 region is CASSNPGGIDTQYF. The CDR3 DNA sequence: TGTGCCAGTAGTAACCCTGGGGGGATAGATACGCAGTATTTT.